The 28 T cell receptor beta chains listed next were all sequenced from one sample in a study of T-cell memory formation after mild COVID-19. Using its own MiXCR run on the 5' RACE reads, TCRdb lists one record per CDR3 protein. The sample includes a few hundred thousand distinct CDR3 sequences, roughly 17% of them seen just once. Sequenced sample: PBMCs or a T cell subset sorted from them (not recorded which). These receptors all come from a man aged 18 to 29 who had mild COVID-19 (a few samples of this study predate the infection). Cell type and time point are not known.

J is TRBJ2-7 and V is TRBV28; 9 bases map to TRBD1. The CDR3 sequence is 14 residues long. J lost 7 bases, V lost 2 bases, and 6 bases had no gene match. Germline V lookup: CDR1 MDHEN, CDR2 SYDVKM. This CDR3 is CASSLGGTGREQYV. DNA of the CDR3: TGTGCCAGCAGTTTAGGTGGGACAGGGCGAGAGCAGTACGTC.

This clonotype was seen many times. CDR3 in DNA: TGTGCCAGCAGTTTCCGGGTAGGGACTGAAGCTTTCTTT. This gives the protein CASSFRVGTEAFF. V is TRBV12-3 or TRBV12-4 and J is TRBJ1-1; D not resolved. The CDR3 runs to 13 residues. Trimming stripped 3 bases from V and 5 bases from J, with 10 bases between.

This chain links TRBV6-6 with TRBJ1-4; 9 nucleotides align to TRBD1. V lost 6 bases to trimming and J lost 7 bases; unmatched junction nucleotides: 12. The CDR3 totals 16 residues. Germline V CDR1 and CDR2: MNHNY, SVGAGI (reference sequence). The CDR3 DNA follows: TGTGCCAGCAGCTTTCAACAGGGGGCGAGTGGTGAAAAACTGTTTTTT. This encodes CASSFQQGASGEKLFF.

This clonotype was counted between two and nine times. The chain combines TRBV9 with TRBJ2-7, with 14 positions matching TRBD2. Looked up from germline, CDR1 is SGDLS and CDR2 is YYNGEE. The V gene end was trimmed by 0 bases and the J gene end by 6 bases; junction bases not matched to a gene: 8. The CDR3 totals 17 residues. The DNA of the CDR3 is TGTGCCAGCAGCGTAGCAGGGACTAGCGGGGGCGAAACCGAGCAGTACTTC. This encodes CASSVAGTSGGETEQYF.

The genes are TRBV7-2 and TRBJ2-3; TRBD2 matches 13 bases. This CDR3 has 17 residues. The V and J ends lost 3 bases and 4 bases, in that order; junction bases with no gene match: 7. Germline V lookup: CDR1 SGHTA, CDR2 FQGNSA. CDR3 DNA: TGTGCCAGCAGCTTCACTAGCGGGGGGGCCTTTGCAGATACGCAGTATTTT. Translating it yields CASSFTSGGAFADTQYF.

Ten or more counts support this clonotype. V and J are TRBV7-2 and TRBJ2-1; tentative D call: TRBD2 (5 bases). The germline V and J ends were trimmed by 4 bases and 0 bases, with 16 bases remaining between them. The CDR3 spans 17 residues. Germline CDR1 is SGHTA and CDR2 is FQGNSA. In nucleotides, the CDR3 is TGTGCCAGCAGCTCAGGATTCCCGGGGAGCTCCTACAATGAGCAGTTCTTC. It specifies CASSSGFPGSSYNEQFF.

The J gene is TRBJ1-2, the V gene TRBV28; 8 bases match TRBD1. The length of the CDR3 is 13 residues. Germline lookup yields CDR1 MDHEN and CDR2 SYDVKM. V dropped 5 bases and J dropped 5; count of bases not matched to a gene: 4. The CDR3 here is CASSPDREYGYTF. CDR3 bases: TGTGCCAGCAGTCCGGACAGGGAGTATGGCTACACCTTC.

This clonotype showed up just a few times. The chain uses TRBV6-6 and TRBJ2-3; no clear D gene. The CDR3 contains 15 residues. Germline assignment: CDR1 MNHNY and CDR2 SVGAGI (reference sequence). V lost 0 bases and J lost 5, with 12 bases in between. In nucleotides, the CDR3 is TGTGCCAGCAGTTACTCGAACGGGTTAGAAGATACGCAGTATTTT. The encoded protein is CASSYSNGLEDTQYF.

This clonotype was recorded at least ten times. The chain is built from TRBV3-1 and TRBJ1-1; no clear D. The V gene's germline CDR1 is LGHDT and CDR2 YNNKEL (reference sequence). Trimming left V 1 base short and J 4 bases short, with 7 bases between. The CDR3 covers 13 residues. CDR3 sequence (DNA): TGTGCCAGCAGCCAAGGTTATGGCACTGAAGCTTTCTTT. This encodes CASSQGYGTEAFF.

This clonotype was counted many times. This chain joins TRBV7-9 and TRBJ2-1; TRBD2 agrees at 8 bases. Germline CDR1 and CDR2: SEHNR and FQNEAQ (reference sequence). J was trimmed by 8 bases and V by 3 bases; bases with no gene match: 3. The CDR3 length is 13 residues. This chain's CDR3 is CASSFTGGDEQFF. In DNA, the CDR3 is TGTGCCAGCAGCTTCACCGGGGGGGATGAGCAGTTCTTC. The variable domain in full, completed from reference TRBV7-9 and TRBJ2-1, reads DTGVSQNPRHKITKRGQNVTFRCDPISEHNRLYWYRQTLGQGPEFLTYFQNEAQLEKSRLLSDRFSAERPKGSFSTLEIQRTEQGDSAMYLCASSFTGGDEQFFGPGTRLTVL.

The table lists this clonotype with many counts. The chain links TRBV5-1 to TRBJ2-2; D is perhaps TRBD1 (6 bases). Trimming removed 3 bases from V and 14 bases from J, with 17 bases in between. This CDR3 contains 13 residues. Germline CDR1 reads SGHRS; CDR2 reads YFSETQ. As DNA, the CDR3 is TGCGCCAGCAGCTCGACCGGACAGTTTGAACTGTTTTTT. Protein sequence: CASSSTGQFELFF.

This clonotype was observed a few times. The V gene is TRBV12-3 or TRBV12-4, the J gene TRBJ1-2; 10 bases line up with TRBD1. This CDR3 comprises 12 residues. Trimming at V came to 5 bases and at J to 8 bases, leaving 2 bases not matched to a gene. The chain's CDR3 is CASSRDRGGYTF. CDR3 bases: TGTGCCAGCAGTCGGGACAGGGGAGGCTACACCTTC.

A few counts support this clonotype. V is TRBV7-3 and J is TRBJ2-2; TRBD2 matches 9 bases. The V and J ends lost 5 bases and 2 bases, in that order; junction bases with no gene match: 6. Looked up from germline, CDR1 is SGHTA and CDR2 is FQGTGA. The CDR3 extends over 16 amino acids. The CDR3: CASSKDSGGNTGELFF. The CDR3 DNA reads TGTGCCAGCAGCAAGGATAGCGGGGGAAACACCGGGGAGCTGTTTTTT.

The rearrangement links TRBV9 to TRBJ1-4; tentatively, D is TRBD1 (6 bases). CDR3 length: 14 residues. The V gene lost 3 bases and the J gene lost 7 bases, with 13 bases spanning the gap. Germline V lookup: CDR1 SGDLS, CDR2 YYNGEE. The CDR3 reads CASSEGRGGEKLFF. The DNA for the CDR3 is TGTGCCAGCAGCGAAGGCAGAGGGGGTGAAAAACTGTTTTTT.

This clonotype came up a few times. The rearrangement uses TRBV12-3 or TRBV12-4 and TRBJ1-1, with D maybe TRBD1 (6 bases). This CDR3 comprises 15 residues. V lost 2 bases, J lost 4 bases, and 14 bases lay in between. CDR3 bases: TGTGCCAGCAGTTTAAGCGGCAGGGGAGGCACTGAAGCTTTCTTT. It yields the protein CASSLSGRGGTEAFF.

The CDR3 region has the DNA TGTGCCAGCAGCCCGTTTAACAGGGGCGAAGGCGGCTACACCTTC. It encodes CASSPFNRGEGGYTF. V usage is TRBV11-1 and J usage is TRBJ1-2, with 7 positions matching TRBD1. The J segment lost 8 bases and the V segment lost 5 bases, leaving 14 bases of the junction unmatched. The CDR3 extends over 15 amino acids. Germline loops: CDR1 SGHAT, CDR2 FQDESV (reference sequence).

This clonotype occurred a few times. The rearrangement links TRBV9 to TRBJ1-2; D gene uncertain. Germline V gene lookup returns CDR1 SGDLS and CDR2 YYNGEE. Trimming removed 4 bases from V and 5 bases from J, with 9 bases in between. The CDR3 has 12 amino acids. CDR3 sequence: CASSPSSYGYTF. The DNA of the CDR3 is TGTGCCAGCAGCCCGTCATCTTATGGCTACACCTTC.

This chain links TRBV5-1 with TRBJ2-1; 7 nucleotides align to TRBD1. Germline V lookup: CDR1 SGHRS, CDR2 YFSETQ. V shed 6 bases and J 9 bases; nucleotides not matched to a gene: 6. This CDR3 has 12 residues. The CDR3 reads CASTQGVGEQFF. CDR3 bases: TGCGCCAGCACCCAGGGGGTCGGTGAGCAGTTCTTC.

The chain links TRBV6-5 to TRBJ2-7; D is unresolved. This CDR3 contains 11 residues. Germline V CDR1 and CDR2: MNHEY, SVGAGI. Deletions cut 8 bases from V and 5 bases from J, with 10 bases between. In nucleotides, the CDR3 is TGTGCCAGCGGAAGGTACGACGAGCAGTACTTC. Amino acids: CASGRYDEQYF.

The table lists this clonotype with a few counts. The V and J genes are TRBV6-5 and TRBJ2-2, with D perhaps matching TRBD1 (5 bases). The ends were cut back, 2 bases at V and 4 bases at J, with 17 bases in the middle. Looked up from germline, CDR1 is MNHEY and CDR2 is SVGAGI. The CDR3 is 17 residues long. The CDR3 region is CASSYRGTPKITGELFF. CDR3 DNA: TGTGCCAGCAGTTACAGGGGCACTCCGAAAATCACCGGGGAGCTGTTTTTT.

This clonotype was detected only a few times. This chain uses TRBV6-5 with TRBJ1-2; 7 nucleotides align to TRBD1. The CDR3 is 14 amino acids. Germline CDR1 reads MNHEY; CDR2 reads SVGAGI. V was clipped by 5 bases and J by 7 bases; unmatched bases: 10. The CDR3: CASSRALTGPGYTF. The CDR3 DNA reads as TGTGCCAGCAGTCGGGCTCTGACAGGGCCTGGCTACACCTTC.

This clonotype was recorded at least ten times. The chain links TRBV6-6 to TRBJ2-7; 7 bases fit TRBD1. The V gene end was trimmed by 2 bases and the J gene end by 6 bases; junction bases not matched to a gene: 13. The length of the CDR3 is 16 residues. Germline V lookup: CDR1 MNHNY, CDR2 SVGAGI (reference sequence). CDR3 sequence (DNA): TGTGCCAGCAGTTACGTCCCGAATAAACAGGGGTCCGAGCAGTACGTC. Its translation is CASSYVPNKQGSEQYV.

Ten or more counts support this clonotype. CDR3 coding DNA: TGTGCCAGCCAGGGGGACCCTTTTGGGTACGATACGCAGTATTTT. It encodes CASQGDPFGYDTQYF. The rearrangement joins TRBV12-3 or TRBV12-4 to TRBJ2-3, with TRBD1 identical over 7 bases. The ends lost 8 bases at V and 6 bases at J; junction bases unmatched: 14. The CDR3 length is 15 residues.

The V call is TRBV7-3, the J call TRBJ2-7; 8 bases fit TRBD2. Trimming removed 5 bases from V and 3 bases from J; junction bases left unmatched: 3. Per the germline V gene, CDR1 is SGHTA and CDR2 is FQGTGA. This CDR3 region has 13 residues. The CDR3 nucleotides read TGTGCCAGCAGCCTCCGGGGGGGCTACGAGCAGTACTTC. It codes for CASSLRGGYEQYF.

This clonotype has a count of ten or more. The V gene is TRBV5-1, the J gene TRBJ1-1; D is possibly TRBD1 (6 bases). The CDR3 totals 15 residues. In germline, CDR1 is SGHRS, CDR2 YFSETQ. Trimming pared 4 bases from V and 4 bases from J, leaving 17 bases between. CDR3 protein: CASSKGVPGLTEAFF. The DNA of the CDR3 is TGCGCCAGCAGCAAGGGGGTCCCGGGGCTCACTGAAGCTTTCTTT.

The chain is built from TRBV10-3 and TRBJ2-1; D may match TRBD1 or TRBD2 (5 bases each). The germline V and J ends were trimmed by 10 bases and 3 bases, with 13 bases remaining between them. CDR1 is ENHRY and CDR2 is SYGVKD in the germline V gene. This CDR3 is built from 13 residues. In DNA, the CDR3 is TGTGCCACCCAGAGAGGGGACTACAATGAGCAGTTCTTC. Translation: CATQRGDYNEQFF.

This clonotype has a count of ten or more. The J gene is TRBJ1-4, the V gene TRBV7-2; 7 positions match TRBD1. The CDR3 loop spans 13 amino acids. Germline loops: CDR1 SGHTA, CDR2 FQGNSA. Trimming took 4 bases from V and 5 from J; bases not matched to a gene: 1. CDR3 sequence reads: CASSWTGNEKLFF. The CDR3 bases are TGTGCCAGCAGCTGGACAGGCAATGAAAAACTGTTTTTT.

This clonotype was recorded a few times. The rearrangement joins TRBV11-2 to TRBJ2-7; D call uncertain. Germline V gene lookup returns CDR1 SGHAT and CDR2 FQNNGV. There are 16 residues in the CDR3. Trimming left V 1 base short and J 2 bases short, with 15 bases between. DNA of the CDR3: TGTGCCAGCAGCTTAGTGAGGCGGACGAAACCCTACGAGCAGTACTTC. Translated: CASSLVRRTKPYEQYF.